Listed below are T cell receptor beta chains from one sample, sequenced in a study of PD-1 blockade in classical Hodgkin lymphoma. The table came from immunoSEQ multiplex PCR; TCRdb's copy has only in-frame clones and leaves some out. The repertoire holds about 9,000 clones, with 85% to 90% as singletons. Sample: peripheral blood mononuclear cells (PBMCs), taken before the fourth cycle of nivolumab. These receptors all come from a human donor with classical Hodgkin lymphoma. Both conserved end residues are part of each CDR3.

>TRBV10-3|TRBJ2-7
CAISESRGRERAYEQYF
>TRBV14|TRBJ2-3
CASTRGRGPTDTQYF
>TRBV5-8|TRBJ1-4
CASSSRTLEKLFF
>TRBV19|TRBJ2-7
CATRGGQGNEQYF
>TRBV7-2|TRBJ2-5
CASSLGSTGETQYF
>TRBV4-3|TRBJ1-3
CASSQGDIVGNTIYF
>TRBV6-5|TRBJ1-2
CASRSGDRLGYTF
>TRBV9|TRBJ2-1
CASSVKGLAGFNEQFF
>TRBV7-2|TRBJ2-5
CASSSGDSGTQYF
>TRBV9|TRBJ2-3
CASSVLGDTQYF
>TRBV7-2|TRBJ2-3
CASSPSMGDADTQYF
>TRBV12-5|TRBJ1-6
CASGHTRDRGNSPLHF
>TRBV2|TRBJ1-4
CASTTTDYPHEKLFF
>TRBV6-5|TRBJ2-7
CASSYEAGGDEQYF
>TRBV5-1|TRBJ1-2
CASSLEAAANYGYTF
>TRBV7-9|TRBJ2-5
CASSHRGLGDETQYF
>TRBV7-9|TRBJ2-1
CASSLGTASSYNEQFF
>TRBV6-6|TRBJ2-1
CASSYGRDSYNEQFF
>TRBV10-3|TRBJ1-2
CAISEVGDPNYGYTF
>TRBV18|TRBJ2-3
CASSPPGSVDTQYF
>TRBV4-1|TRBJ1-5
CASSQEGMGNQPQHF
>TRBV7-9|TRBJ2-7
CASGIRGGLIGAYEQYF
>TRBV6-5|TRBJ2-5
CASSYSRRETQYF
>TRBV7-9|TRBJ1-2
CASSFSGTGPYGYTF
>TRBV28|TRBJ1-5
CASSRDTPGNQPQHF
>TRBV6-1|TRBJ1-4
CASRSGTIVEKLFF